The sequence of this TCR beta chain was determined in a study of CD8 T cells in Susac syndrome. This clonotype was observed a few times. Trimming removed 4 bases from V and 8 bases from J, with 9 bases in between. There are 12 residues in the CDR3. CDR1 LGHNA and CDR2 YSLEER come from the germline V gene. The RNA input was roughly 0.5 to 1 ug, and it was reverse transcribed with random hexamers. The TCR beta CDR3 was amplified by immunoSEQ multiplex PCR across 54 Vbeta, 13 Jbeta. Using its own MiXCR run on the immunoSEQ multiplex PCR reads, TCRdb lists one record per CDR3 protein. Among under 350,000 distinct CDR3 sequences listed, 90% to 95% were seen once.

The origin of this receptor is a human donor with multiple sclerosis. Sequencing was done on a sample of CD4+ T cells from PBMCs. The genes are TRBV4-3 and TRBJ2-1, with D hard to call. The CDR3 protein is CASSRKDDEQFF. CDR3 in DNA: TGCGCCAGCAGCCGGAAGGACGATGAGCAGTTCTTC.